This T cell receptor (beta chain) was found in a study of T-cell memory formation after mild COVID-19. Whole-study context: The study found TCR clusters largely donor specific. Overall study findings and caveats: Cross-reactive memory seemingly joined, as some responding clones were found in pre-infection memory. Contracting CD4+ clones lay largely in CM and EM, with CD8+ ones residing in EMRA.

In its sample, this clonotype was seen a few times. What it binds is not known. This CDR3 spans 12 amino acids. The germline CDR1 and CDR2 sequences are SQVTM and ANQGSEA. Trimming cost V 6 bases and J 0 bases, with 8 bases left between them. TCRdb reanalysed the 5' RACE reads using MiXCR and keeps one entry per CDR3 protein. The sample carries approximately 400,000 distinct CDR3 sequences, over 15% recorded once. This TCR derives from a man aged 18 to 29 who had mild COVID-19 (a few samples of this study predate the infection). Cell type and time point are not known. Sequencing input: PBMCs or a T cell subset sorted from them (not recorded which). The rearrangement links TRBV29-1 to TRBJ1-1; no firm D call. This CDR3 is CSVGIMNTEAFF. CDR3 DNA sequence: TGCAGCGTGGGGATCATGAACACTGAAGCTTTCTTT.